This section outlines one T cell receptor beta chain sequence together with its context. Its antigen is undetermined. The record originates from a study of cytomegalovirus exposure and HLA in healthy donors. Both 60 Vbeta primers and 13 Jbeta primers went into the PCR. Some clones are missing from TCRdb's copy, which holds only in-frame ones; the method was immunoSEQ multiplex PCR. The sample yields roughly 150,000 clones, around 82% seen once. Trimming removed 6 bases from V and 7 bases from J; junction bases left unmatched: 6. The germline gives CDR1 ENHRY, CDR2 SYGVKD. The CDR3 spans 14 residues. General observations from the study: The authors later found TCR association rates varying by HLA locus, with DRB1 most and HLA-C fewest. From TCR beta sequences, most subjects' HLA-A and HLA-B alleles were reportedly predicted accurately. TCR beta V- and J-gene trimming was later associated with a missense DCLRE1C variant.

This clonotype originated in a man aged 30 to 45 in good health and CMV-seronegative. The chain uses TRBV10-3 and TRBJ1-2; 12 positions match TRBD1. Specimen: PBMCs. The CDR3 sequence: CAISAGTGGGGYTF. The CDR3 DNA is TGTGCCATCAGCGCCGGGACAGGGGGCGGTGGCTACACCTTC.